This T cell receptor (beta chain) was observed in a study of blood T cells in healthy people across ages. General study points: It was not known whether donors were CMV positive (a possible confounder of expanded clonotype changes).

A few counts support this clonotype. Its antigen is not known. A sample-barcoded 5' primer and a J-beta primer mix were used in a second PCR of about 6 to 12 cycles. TCRdb used MiXCR to reprocess the 5' RACE reads, holding one entry per CDR3 protein. The data show 1,500,000 or so distinct CDR3 sequences, about 45% seen once. The CDR3 totals 14 residues. With 4 bases removed from V and 3 bases from J, the gap between germline ends came to 14 bases. CDR1 is SGHRS and CDR2 is YFSETQ in the germline V gene. This TCR derives from a woman between 18 and 29 years old in good health. The J gene is TRBJ2-7, the V gene TRBV5-1, with D perhaps TRBD1 (5 bases). Input material: blood. The CDR3 is CASSSRVLGYEQYF. Here the CDR3 DNA reads TGCGCCAGCAGCAGCAGGGTACTGGGCTACGAGCAGTACTTC.